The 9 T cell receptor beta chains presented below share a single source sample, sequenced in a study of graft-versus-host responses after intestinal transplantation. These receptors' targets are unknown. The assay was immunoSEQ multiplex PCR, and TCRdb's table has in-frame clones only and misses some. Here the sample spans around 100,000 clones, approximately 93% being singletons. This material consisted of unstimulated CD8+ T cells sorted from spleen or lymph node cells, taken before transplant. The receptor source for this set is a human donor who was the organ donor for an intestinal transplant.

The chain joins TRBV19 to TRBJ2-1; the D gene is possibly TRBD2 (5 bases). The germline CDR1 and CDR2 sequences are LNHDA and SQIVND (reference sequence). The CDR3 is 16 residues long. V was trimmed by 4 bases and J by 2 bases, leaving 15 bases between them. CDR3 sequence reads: CASSTQARETYNEQFF. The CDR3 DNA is TGTGCCAGTAGTACCCAGGCTCGGGAAACCTACAATGAGCAGTTCTTC.

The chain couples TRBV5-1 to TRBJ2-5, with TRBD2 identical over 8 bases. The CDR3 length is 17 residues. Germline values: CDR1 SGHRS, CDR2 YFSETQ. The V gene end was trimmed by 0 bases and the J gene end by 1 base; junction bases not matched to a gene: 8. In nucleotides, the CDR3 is TGCGCCAGCAGCTTGGATGGTAGCGGGACGCTCCAAGAGACCCAGTACTTC. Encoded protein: CASSLDGSGTLQETQYF. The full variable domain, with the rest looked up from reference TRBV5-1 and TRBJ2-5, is KAGVTQTPRYLIKTRGQQVTLSCSPISGHRSVSWYQQTPGQGLQFLFEYFSETQRNKGNFPGRFSGRQFSNSRSEMNVSTLELGDSALYLCASSLDGSGTLQETQYFGPGTRLLVL.

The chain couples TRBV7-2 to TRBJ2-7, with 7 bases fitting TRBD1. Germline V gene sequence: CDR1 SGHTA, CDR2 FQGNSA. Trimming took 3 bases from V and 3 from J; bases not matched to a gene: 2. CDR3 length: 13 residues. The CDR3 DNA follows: TGTGCCAGCAGCTTTAACAGGGGCTACGAGCAGTACTTC. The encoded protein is CASSFNRGYEQYF.

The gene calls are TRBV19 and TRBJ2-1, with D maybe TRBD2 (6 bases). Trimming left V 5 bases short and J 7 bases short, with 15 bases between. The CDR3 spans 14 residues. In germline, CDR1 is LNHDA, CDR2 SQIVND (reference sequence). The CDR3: CASSLGGVSNEQFF. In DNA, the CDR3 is TGTGCCAGTAGTTTGGGGGGAGTGTCAAATGAGCAGTTCTTC.

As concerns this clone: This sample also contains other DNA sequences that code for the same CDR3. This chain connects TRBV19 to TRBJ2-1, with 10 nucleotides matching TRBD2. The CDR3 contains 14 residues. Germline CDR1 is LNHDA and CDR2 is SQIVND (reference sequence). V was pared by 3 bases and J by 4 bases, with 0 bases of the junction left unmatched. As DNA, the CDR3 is TGTGCCAGTAGTATGACTAGCGGGTACAATGAGCAGTTCTTC. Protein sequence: CASSMTSGYNEQFF.

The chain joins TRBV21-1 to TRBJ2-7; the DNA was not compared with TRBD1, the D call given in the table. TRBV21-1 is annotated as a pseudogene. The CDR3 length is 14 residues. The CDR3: CASSTEGQSYEQYF. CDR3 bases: TGTGCCAGCAGCACCGAGGGACAGTCTTACGAGCAGTACTTC.

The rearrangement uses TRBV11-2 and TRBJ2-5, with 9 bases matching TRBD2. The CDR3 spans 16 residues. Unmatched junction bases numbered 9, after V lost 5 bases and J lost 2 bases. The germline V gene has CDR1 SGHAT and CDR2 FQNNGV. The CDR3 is CASSPRKTSGQETQYF. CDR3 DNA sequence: TGTGCCAGCAGCCCGCGGAAGACTAGCGGACAAGAGACCCAGTACTTC.

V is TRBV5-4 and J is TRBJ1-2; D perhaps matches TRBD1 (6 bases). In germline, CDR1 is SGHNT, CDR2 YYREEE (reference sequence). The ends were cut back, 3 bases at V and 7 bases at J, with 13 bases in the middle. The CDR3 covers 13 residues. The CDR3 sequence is CASSSSLGAGYTF. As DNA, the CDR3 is TGTGCCAGCAGCTCTTCTCTGGGGGCTGGCTACACCTTC.

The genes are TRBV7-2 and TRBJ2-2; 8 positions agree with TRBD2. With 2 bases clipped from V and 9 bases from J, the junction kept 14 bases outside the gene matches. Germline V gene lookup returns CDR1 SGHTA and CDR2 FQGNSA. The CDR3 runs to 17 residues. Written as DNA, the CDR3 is TGTGCCAGCAGCTTAAGTACCGGGACTAGGTTCAGCAGGGAGCTGTTTTTT. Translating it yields CASSLSTGTRFSRELFF. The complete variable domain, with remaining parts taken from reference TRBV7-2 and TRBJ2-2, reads GAGVSQSPSNKVTEKGKDVELRCDPISGHTALYWYRQSLGQGLEFLIYFQGNSAPDKSGLPSDRFSAERTGGSVSTLTIQRTQQEDSAVYLCASSLSTGTRFSRELFFGEGSRLTVL.